The source of this T cell receptor (beta chain) is a study of CD8 T cells in ankylosing spondylitis. This clonotype appeared many times. Its target is not known. One entry per CDR3 protein, called by TCRdb with MiXCR from the 5' RACE reads. The sample contains about 180,000 distinct CDR3 sequences, 9.8% of which appear only once. The CDR3 is 16 amino acids. V was pared by 4 bases and J by 6 bases, with 20 bases between. The germline gives CDR1 SGHKS, CDR2 YYEKEE (reference sequence). Findings of the study overall: Ankylosing spondylitis blood appeared to be characterized by a TCR beta motif of 7 to 9 highly homologous variants. A number of the motif variants had already been described in reactive arthritis synovial fluid and blood.

The sequenced sample consisted of blood, either unsorted or a sorted T cell fraction (not recorded which). This chain joins TRBV5-5 and TRBJ2-1; no clear D. The sequence derives from a female donor with ankylosing spondylitis or in good health (not recorded which). For the CDR3, the DNA is TGTGCCAGCAGCCGGAAGAGGATGGAGAGTCCCAATGAGCAGTTCTTC. Its translation is CASSRKRMESPNEQFF.